Shown below are 20 T cell receptor beta chains from a single sample sequenced in a study of cytomegalovirus exposure and HLA in healthy donors. TCRdb's table, derived via immunoSEQ multiplex PCR, lists solely in-frame clones and lacks some. The repertoire holds roughly 110,000 clones, with 88% as singletons. What was sequenced was PBMCs. The receptor source for this set is a woman aged 18-29 years in good health and CMV-seropositive.

A few counts support this clone. This chain joins TRBV4-1 and TRBJ1-1; 8 nucleotides line up with TRBD1. Germline lookup yields CDR1 MGHRA and CDR2 YSYEKL. Trimming removed 0 bases from V and 5 bases from J; junction bases left unmatched: 5. CDR3 size: 15 residues. CDR3 DNA sequence: TGCGCCAGCAGCCAAGATCCAGGGGGCTTGACTGAAGCTTTCTTT. Translated: CASSQDPGGLTEAFF.

CDR3: CASRGGTRGDEQFF. The CDR3 DNA sequence: TGTGCCAGCAGAGGGGGGACTAGAGGCGATGAGCAGTTCTTC. V and J are TRBV7-2 and TRBJ2-1; 8 bases align to TRBD2. The CDR3 is 14 amino acids. Germline V CDR1 and CDR2: SGHTA, FQGNSA. Losses at the gene ends were 6 bases for V and 8 bases for J; bases not matched to a gene: 9. The full variable domain, rest sourced from reference TRBV7-2 and TRBJ2-1, is GAGVSQSPSNKVTEKGKDVELRCDPISGHTALYWYRQSLGQGLEFLIYFQGNSAPDKSGLPSDRFSAERTGGSVSTLTIQRTQQEDSAVYLCASRGGTRGDEQFFGPGTRLTVL.

The rearrangement joins TRBV19 to TRBJ2-3; 12 bases match TRBD2. J was trimmed by 6 bases and V by 3 bases; bases with no gene match: 1. CDR3 length: 14 residues. The germline V gene has CDR1 LNHDA and CDR2 SQIVND (reference sequence). As DNA, the CDR3 is TGTGCCAGTAGTATGCTAGCGGGGGGGGATACGCAGTATTTT. It is translated as CASSMLAGGDTQYF.

Here the CDR3 DNA reads TGTGCCAGCAGCCTCAACGACAGATTTAGAAACACCATATATTTT. Translation gives CASSLNDRFRNTIYF. The chain uses TRBV6-1 and TRBJ1-3, with D maybe TRBD1 (5 bases). Trimming took off 6 bases at V and 5 bases at J, with 17 bases between the two ends. The CDR3 totals 15 residues. Germline CDR1 and CDR2: MNHNS and SASEGT.

The gene calls are TRBV9 and TRBJ2-5; D is undetermined. CDR1 is SGDLS and CDR2 is YYNGEE in the germline V gene. V was cut by 1 base and J by 4 bases, with 17 bases left in between. This CDR3 is 16 amino acids long. CDR3 in amino acids: CASSVNYGTPGETQYF. The CDR3 nucleotides read TGTGCCAGCAGCGTAAATTATGGCACCCCGGGAGAGACCCAGTACTTC. Filled out from reference TRBV9 and TRBJ2-5, the complete variable domain reads DSGVTQTPKHLITATGQRVTLRCSPRSGDLSVYWYQQSLDQGLQFLIQYYNGEERAKGNILERFSAQQFPDLHSELNLSSLELGDSALYFCASSVNYGTPGETQYFGPGTRLLVL.

A note on this clone: The identical CDR3 is also encoded by other nucleotide sequences in the sample. V usage is TRBV7-9 and J usage is TRBJ1-2; D unresolved. The CDR3 runs 11 residues. Germline loops: CDR1 SEHNR, CDR2 FQNEAQ (reference sequence). Trimming cost V 4 bases and J 3 bases, with 3 bases left between them. CDR3 DNA: TGTGCCAGCAGCTCAGACTATGGCTACACCTTC. Translation: CASSSDYGYTF.

The chain links TRBV11-2 to TRBJ2-3; 8 positions agree with TRBD2. The CDR3 has 16 amino acids. V was clipped by 4 bases and J by 3 bases; unmatched bases: 9. CDR1 is SGHAT, CDR2 FQNNGV, per germline. The DNA for the CDR3 is TGTGCCAGCAGCTCTCCTTTTCGGGGGGGTACAGATACGCAGTATTTT. It encodes CASSSPFRGGTDTQYF. Filled out from reference TRBV11-2 and TRBJ2-3, the complete variable domain reads EAGVAQSPRYKIIEKRQSVAFWCNPISGHATLYWYQQILGQGPKLLIQFQNNGVVDDSQLPKDRFSAERLKGVDSTLKIQPAKLEDSAVYLCASSSPFRGGTDTQYFGPGTRLTVL.

This chain links TRBV4-2 with TRBJ2-1; 10 nucleotides agree with TRBD1. CDR3 length equals 15 residues. After removal of 2 bases from V and 4 bases from J, the junction contained 2 bases not matched to a gene. Germline CDR1 LGHNA, CDR2 YNFKEQ. The CDR3 coding sequence is TGTGCCAGCAGCCAACCGGGACAGGGGTACAATGAGCAGTTCTTC. Its translation is CASSQPGQGYNEQFF.

The chain carries TRBV6-5 and TRBJ1-4, with a tentative D call TRBD1 (5 bases). Germline CDR1 reads MNHEY; CDR2 reads SVGAGI. V was pared by 5 bases and J by 1 base, with 11 bases between. This CDR3 is 15 amino acids long. CDR3 region: CASSPSGLTNEKLFF. For the CDR3, the DNA is TGTGCCAGCAGTCCCTCAGGGTTAACTAATGAAAAACTGTTTTTT.

In its sample, this clone was seen a few times. V is TRBV5-6 and J is TRBJ1-6; 8 nucleotides line up with TRBD1. This CDR3 spans 16 amino acids. J was trimmed by 7 bases and V by 3 bases; bases with no gene match: 9. Germline V gene data show CDR1 as SGHDT and CDR2 as YYEEEE. CDR3 sequence (DNA): TGTGCCAGCAGCTACCTAGACAGGGGTTACAATTCACCCCTCCACTTT. This translates into CASSYLDRGYNSPLHF.

The chain carries TRBV28 and TRBJ2-7; 7 nucleotides align to TRBD1. The CDR3 runs 14 residues. Looked up from germline, CDR1 is MDHEN and CDR2 is SYDVKM. Trimming cost V 5 bases and J 2 bases; bases outside gene matches: 6. Written as DNA, the CDR3 is TGTGCCAGCAGTCGTACAGGGGAGCCCTACGAGCAGTACTTC. This sequence encodes CASSRTGEPYEQYF.

This chain uses TRBV6-1 with TRBJ2-7; TRBD1 might be the D (6 bases). The V end was cut by 7 bases, the J end by 4 bases, with 17 bases between. CDR3 length: 14 amino acids. In germline, CDR1 is MNHNS, CDR2 SASEGT. For the CDR3, the DNA is TGTGCCAGCAAGGAGGAAAGGACAGCTTACGAGCAGTACGTC. Protein: CASKEERTAYEQYV.

The chain joins TRBV7-9 to TRBJ1-1; the D is unclear. CDR1 SEHNR and CDR2 FQNEAQ come from the germline V gene (reference sequence). The V end was cut by 3 bases, the J end by 4 bases, with 18 bases between. The CDR3 length is 16 residues. In DNA form, the CDR3 reads TGTGCCAGCAGCTTTACCGGGGAGGTCCAAGGCACTGAAGCTTTCTTT. It codes for CASSFTGEVQGTEAFF.

This chain joins TRBV18 and TRBJ1-4; no reliable D call. The CDR3 runs to 13 residues. V was shortened by 8 bases and J by 0 bases, with 7 bases between the two germline ends. CDR1 is KGHSH and CDR2 is LQKENI in the germline V gene. CDR3 bases: TGTGCCAGCCGCAGGTCAACTAATGAAAAACTGTTTTTT. Translation: CASRRSTNEKLFF.

The chain recombines TRBV19 with TRBJ1-3; D not certain. The length of the CDR3 is 15 residues. The V gene's germline CDR1 is LNHDA and CDR2 SQIVND (reference sequence). Trimming left V 3 bases short and J 0 bases short, with 9 bases between. DNA for the CDR3: TGTGCCAGTAGTATCGGACGGGGCTCTGGAAACACCATATATTTT. This encodes CASSIGRGSGNTIYF.

V is TRBV6-1 and J is TRBJ1-1; 7 positions agree with TRBD1. The V gene's germline CDR1 is MNHNS and CDR2 SASEGT. V shed 6 bases and J 1 base; nucleotides not matched to a gene: 5. The CDR3 consists of 14 residues. The CDR3 loop reads CASRRGTENTEAFF. DNA for the CDR3: TGTGCCAGCAGGCGAGGGACAGAGAACACTGAAGCTTTCTTT.

The genes are TRBV7-6 and TRBJ2-2; TRBD2 might be the D (5 bases). V lost 5 bases, J lost 2 bases, and 12 bases lay in between. The CDR3 is 15 amino acids. CDR1 is SGHVS, CDR2 FNYEAQ, per germline. CDR3 region: CASSVSGLNTGELFF. DNA of the CDR3: TGTGCCAGCAGCGTGTCCGGACTTAACACCGGGGAGCTGTTTTTT.

The chain recombines TRBV2 with TRBJ1-2, with TRBD1 as a possible D gene (6 bases). The germline V gene has CDR1 SNHLY and CDR2 FYNNEI. The CDR3 consists of 13 residues. Trimming cost V 4 bases and J 10 bases, with 16 bases left between them. The CDR3 loop reads CASSGARQDDYTF. CDR3 sequence (DNA): TGTGCCAGCAGTGGGGCCCGACAGGATGACTACACCTTC. Supplemented by reference TRBV2 and TRBJ1-2, the full variable domain reads EPEVTQTPSHQVTQMGQEVILRCVPISNHLYFYWYRQILGQKVEFLVSFYNNEISEKSEIFDDQFSVERPDGSNFTLKIRSTKLEDSAMYFCASSGARQDDYTFGSGTRLTVV.

V is TRBV2 and J is TRBJ1-2; D is possibly TRBD1 (5 bases). This CDR3 has 12 residues. The germline V and J ends were trimmed by 8 bases and 8 bases, with 15 bases remaining between them. The germline gives CDR1 SNHLY, CDR2 FYNNEI. The CDR3, as DNA: TGTGCCAGCGTCCCGACGGGGGACGGCTACACCTTC. This translates into CASVPTGDGYTF. The full variable domain, in which reference TRBV2 and TRBJ1-2 provide the parts outside the CDR3, is EPEVTQTPSHQVTQMGQEVILRCVPISNHLYFYWYRQILGQKVEFLVSFYNNEISEKSEIFDDQFSVERPDGSNFTLKIRSTKLEDSAMYFCASVPTGDGYTFGSGTRLTVV.

The rearrangement joins TRBV4-1 to TRBJ2-1; unclear D gene. CDR3 size: 16 residues. The ends were cut back, 0 bases at V and 1 base at J, with 10 bases in the middle. Germline V gives CDR1 MGHRA, CDR2 YSYEKL. CDR3 amino acids: CASSQDSRRSYNEQFF. The CDR3 DNA reads as TGCGCCAGCAGCCAAGATTCTAGGCGGTCCTACAATGAGCAGTTCTTC.